This T cell receptor beta chain was sequenced for a study of cytomegalovirus exposure and HLA in healthy donors. With 6 bases clipped from V and 3 bases from J, the junction kept 3 bases outside the gene matches. The CDR3 is 14 residues long. Germline lookup yields CDR1 LNHDA and CDR2 SQIVND (reference sequence). PCR primers comprised 60 Vbeta and 13 Jbeta primers. Clones were sequenced by immunoSEQ multiplex PCR, and TCRdb holds only the in-frame ones, with some missing. Counted here are 170,000 or so clones, over 65% occurring once; the ten biggest clones make up 2% to 2.5%. The sequence was collected from a man in his 60s in good health and CMV-seronegative. The chain links TRBV19 to TRBJ2-4, with 9 bases identical to TRBD1. Sequencing was performed on PBMCs. For the CDR3, the DNA is TGTGCCAGTAGGGACAGGGGAGGCAAAAACATTCAGTACTTC. Protein product: CASRDRGGKNIQYF.